The 23 T cell receptor beta chains listed next were all sequenced from one sample in a study of graft-versus-host responses after intestinal transplantation (dated by TCRdb to the early 2020s). Libraries were prepared through the immunoSEQ multiplex PCR assay. Sourced from immuneACCESS, this table was stored by TCRdb with only in-frame sequences that have V and J called. A share of the clones is absent; for the studies checked, an unresolved V gene accounts for under half, and the remainder has no known explanation. The sample yields about 13,000 clones; about 36% were counted once. 1.1% of the sample comes from the top ten. This specimen's time point label, interpreted: cells obtained before transplantation from donor or recipient. Specimen: alloreactive CD4+ T cells from a mixed lymphocyte reaction culture, collected before intestinal transplant. The meaning of the sample's cell subset or site label: CFSE-low proliferating T cells sorted from roughly 6-day pre-transplant mixed lymphocyte reaction (GvH or HvG direction). The receptors derive from a human patient who received an intestinal transplant.

Sample share makes this clone medium-sized. This chain joins TRBV19 and TRBJ1-1, with a weak D call TRBD1 (6 bases). The germline gives CDR1 LNHDA, CDR2 SQIVND (reference sequence). This CDR3 has 12 amino acids. The V and J ends lost 4 bases and 12 bases respectively, with 15 bases between them. The CDR3 reads CASSTGGSMTFF. The CDR3 coding sequence is TGTGCCAGTAGTACGGGGGGCTCCATGACTTTCTTT.

This rearrangement joins TRBV5-5 to TRBJ2-7; TRBD2 aligns across 7 bases. The CDR3 has 15 amino acids. CDR1 is SGHKS and CDR2 is YYEKEE in the germline V gene (reference sequence). Trimming took 0 bases from V and 6 from J; bases not matched to a gene: 9. The CDR3 reads CASSLGGGILGEQYF. CDR3 DNA: TGTGCCAGCAGCTTGGGGGGGGGAATTTTAGGCGAGCAGTACTTC.

This clone has a handful of counts. V is TRBV4-3 and J is TRBJ1-2, with D possibly being TRBD1 (5 bases). This CDR3 region has 11 residues. The germline CDR1 and CDR2 sequences are LGHNA and YSLEER. Trimming pared 8 bases from V and 8 bases from J, leaving 12 bases between. The CDR3 DNA reads as TGCGCCAGCCGGGGGGGGAGCGGCTACACCTTC. Translation: CASRGGSGYTF.

The rearrangement joins TRBV11-2 to TRBJ2-3; 7 bases agree with TRBD1. CDR3 size: 15 residues. Germline CDR1 is SGHAT and CDR2 is FQNNGV. With V trimmed by 1 base and J by 3 bases, 4 bases remained unmatched. DNA for the CDR3: TGTGCCAGCAGCTTAGTAGGGGGCAGGACAGATACGCAGTATTTT. Its translation is CASSLVGGRTDTQYF.

The chain links TRBV19 to TRBJ1-1; 9 nucleotides line up with TRBD1. Germline CDR1 and CDR2: LNHDA and SQIVND (reference sequence). There are 15 residues in the CDR3. V trimming: 5 bases; J trimming: 0 bases; junction bases outside the gene matches: 4. CDR3 in amino acids: CASSGDRVMNTEAFF. The DNA of the CDR3 is TGTGCCAGTAGTGGGGACAGGGTTATGAACACTGAAGCTTTCTTT.

The table lists this clone with a few counts. The chain couples TRBV6-4 to TRBJ1-1, with 8 bases matching TRBD1. V dropped 3 bases and J dropped 5; count of bases not matched to a gene: 5. Germline CDR1 reads MRHNA; CDR2 reads SNTAGT. The CDR3 has 14 amino acids. The CDR3 region is CASSEQGAATEAFF. In DNA, the CDR3 is TGTGCCAGCAGTGAGCAGGGGGCCGCGACTGAAGCTTTCTTT.

The J gene is TRBJ1-2, the V gene TRBV5-1; 8 nucleotides agree with TRBD1. Germline CDR1 and CDR2: SGHRS and YFSETQ. The junction had 0 bases not matched to a gene; V was cut back by 0 bases and J by 5 bases. The CDR3 is made up of 13 amino acids. The CDR3 spells CASSLDRGYGYTF. CDR3 nucleotides: TGCGCCAGCAGCTTGGACAGGGGGTATGGCTACACCTTC.

This clone came up once. At the DNA level, this CDR3 is encoded by other sequences in the same sample as well. The V gene is TRBV6-5, the J gene TRBJ1-5; 7 bases match TRBD1. Per germline, CDR1 MNHEY and CDR2 SVGAGI. Germline trimming cut 5 bases from V and 2 bases from J; bases unmatched to any gene: 6. CDR3 size: 15 residues. The CDR3 DNA is TGTGCCAGCAGTCAGTCCGGACAGGGCAATCAGCCCCAGCATTTT. This gives the protein CASSQSGQGNQPQHF.

The CDR3 protein is CASSRGTYNEQFF. In DNA, the CDR3 is TGTGCCAGTAGTCGAGGGACCTACAATGAGCAGTTCTTC. This chain uses TRBV19 with TRBJ2-1; tentative D call: TRBD2 (5 bases). V was cut by 5 bases and J by 2 bases, with 7 bases left in between. The CDR3 covers 13 residues. From germline, CDR1 is LNHDA and CDR2 SQIVND (reference sequence).

CDR3 residues: CASSQDSQRGRPNNEQFF. CDR3 nucleotides: TGCGCCAGCAGCCAAGATTCCCAGCGGGGCCGACCTAACAATGAGCAGTTCTTC. The chain combines TRBV4-1 with TRBJ2-1, with 7 bases that match TRBD2. The CDR3 covers 18 residues. Per germline, CDR1 MGHRA and CDR2 YSYEKL. Germline trimming cut 0 bases from V and 5 bases from J; bases unmatched to any gene: 13.

This clone has only a few counts. This sequence joins TRBV2 and TRBJ1-1; perhaps TRBD1 as D (6 bases). CDR1 SNHLY and CDR2 FYNNEI come from the germline V gene. The CDR3 has 14 residues. V was shortened by 3 bases and J by 0 bases, with 8 bases between the two germline ends. CDR3 region: CASSEQGMNTEAFF. Written as DNA, the CDR3 is TGTGCCAGCAGTGAGCAGGGGATGAACACTGAAGCTTTCTTT.

The chain uses TRBV4-3 and TRBJ2-3; 11 positions match TRBD2. V lost 4 bases and J lost 6; bases outside the gene matches: 3. This CDR3 is built from 14 residues. Germline assignment: CDR1 LGHNA and CDR2 YSLEER. The CDR3 coding sequence is TGCGCCAGCAGCCTTAGCGGGGGGGCTGATACGCAGTATTTT. Protein sequence: CASSLSGGADTQYF.

The V and J genes are TRBV19 and TRBJ2-3, with TRBD2 as a possible D gene (6 bases). V lost 3 bases, J lost 3 bases, and 25 bases lay in between. Germline CDR1 reads LNHDA; CDR2 reads SQIVND (reference sequence). This CDR3 is built from 19 residues. CDR3 protein: CASSIFSGPGLKLTDTQYF. DNA for the CDR3: TGTGCCAGTAGTATTTTCTCAGGGCCGGGACTTAAATTAACAGATACGCAGTATTTT. The variable domain in full, completed from reference TRBV19 and TRBJ2-3, reads DGGITQSPKYLFRKEGQNVTLSCEQNLNHDAMYWYRQDPGQGLRLIYYSQIVNDFQKGDIAEGYSVSREKKESFPLTVTSAQKNPTAFYLCASSIFSGPGLKLTDTQYFGPGTRLTVL.

There are a few counts of this clone. The rearrangement links TRBV5-1 to TRBJ2-1; 13 bases fit TRBD2. The CDR3 loop spans 15 amino acids. Germline V lookup: CDR1 SGHRS, CDR2 YFSETQ. V trimming: 4 bases; J trimming: 9 bases; junction bases outside the gene matches: 7. The CDR3 loop reads CASSTATSGGIEQFF. The DNA of the CDR3 is TGCGCCAGCAGCACGGCGACTAGCGGGGGGATTGAGCAGTTCTTC.

This chain joins TRBV5-4 and TRBJ2-3; tentative D call: TRBD1 (5 bases). Germline CDR1 SGHNT, CDR2 YYREEE (reference sequence). V was pared by 2 bases and J by 2 bases, with 12 bases between. CDR3 length: 15 residues. CDR3 region: CASSLGDVPTDTQYF. The CDR3 DNA is TGTGCCAGCAGCTTAGGGGATGTCCCCACAGATACGCAGTATTTT.

The V and J genes are TRBV5-6 and TRBJ2-1, with TRBD2 matching 8 bases. The CDR3 consists of 17 residues. Looked up from germline, CDR1 is SGHDT and CDR2 is YYEEEE. V was pared by 3 bases and J by 2 bases, with 10 bases of the junction left unmatched. The CDR3 nucleotides read TGTGCCAGCAGCTGGAGACTACTAGCGGAGGCCTACAATGAGCAGTTCTTC. Translation: CASSWRLLAEAYNEQFF.

This clone was seen more than once but under ten times. The rearrangement joins TRBV7-2 to TRBJ1-2; 8 positions match TRBD1. Trimming took 5 bases from V and 4 from J; bases not matched to a gene: 3. The CDR3 spans 13 residues. Germline V gives CDR1 SGHTA, CDR2 FQGNSA. The CDR3 DNA sequence: TGTGCCAGCAGCCCGACAGGGGCCTATGGCTACACCTTC. Amino acids: CASSPTGAYGYTF.

This clone was recorded a few times. The J gene is TRBJ2-5, the V gene TRBV25-1; a weak D match, TRBD2 (6 bases). This CDR3 comprises 14 residues. Germline values: CDR1 MGHDK, CDR2 SYGVNS. V was cut by 3 bases and J by 7 bases, with 15 bases left in between. CDR3 in amino acids: CASSDRSVGGTQYF. CDR3 nucleotides: TGTGCCAGCAGTGATCGCTCGGTGGGAGGGACCCAGTACTTC.

The V gene is TRBV6-5, the J gene TRBJ1-1; D gene ambiguous. The CDR3 spans 11 residues. The V end lost 6 bases, the J end lost 9 bases, and 11 bases lay between the germline ends. Germline lookup yields CDR1 MNHEY and CDR2 SVGAGI. CDR3 region: CASRGRTQAFF. Here the CDR3 DNA reads TGTGCCAGCAGGGGGAGGACGCAAGCTTTCTTT.

V is TRBV7-2 and J is TRBJ2-1; 14 bases are a match to TRBD2. With V trimmed by 5 bases and J by 7 bases, 7 bases remained unmatched. Germline V lookup: CDR1 SGHTA, CDR2 FQGNSA. The CDR3 contains 16 residues. The CDR3 DNA sequence: TGTGCCAGCAGCGCTACCAGGACTAGCGGGGGGAATGAGCAGTTCTTC. This translates into CASSATRTSGGNEQFF. Using reference TRBV7-2 and TRBJ2-1 for the parts outside the CDR3, the full variable domain is GAGVSQSPSNKVTEKGKDVELRCDPISGHTALYWYRQSLGQGLEFLIYFQGNSAPDKSGLPSDRFSAERTGGSVSTLTIQRTQQEDSAVYLCASSATRTSGGNEQFFGPGTRLTVL.

The V call is TRBV2, the J call TRBJ1-2; 8 bases match TRBD1. After removal of 3 bases from V and 4 bases from J, the junction contained 4 bases not matched to a gene. Germline V CDR1 and CDR2: SNHLY, FYNNEI. The CDR3 totals 14 residues. Here the CDR3 reads CASSDRTGSYGYTF. The CDR3 nucleotides read TGTGCCAGCAGTGACCGGACAGGGAGCTATGGCTACACCTTC.

This clone has a handful of counts. The chain recombines TRBV11-2 with TRBJ1-6; no clear D. CDR1 SGHAT and CDR2 FQNNGV come from the germline V gene. V lost 0 bases, J lost 3 bases, and 9 bases lay in between. The CDR3 is 16 residues long. In DNA form, the CDR3 reads TGTGCCAGCAGCTTAGATCCCGGGAGCTATAATTCACCCCTCCACTTT. It encodes CASSLDPGSYNSPLHF.

V and J are TRBV6-5 and TRBJ1-2; a possible D gene is TRBD1 (5 bases). The V and J ends lost 5 bases and 4 bases respectively, with 11 bases between them. CDR3 size: 13 residues. CDR1 MNHEY and CDR2 SVGAGI come from the germline V gene. CDR3 coding DNA: TGTGCCAGCAGTCCCAGGGATATCTATGGCTACACCTTC. Its protein is CASSPRDIYGYTF.